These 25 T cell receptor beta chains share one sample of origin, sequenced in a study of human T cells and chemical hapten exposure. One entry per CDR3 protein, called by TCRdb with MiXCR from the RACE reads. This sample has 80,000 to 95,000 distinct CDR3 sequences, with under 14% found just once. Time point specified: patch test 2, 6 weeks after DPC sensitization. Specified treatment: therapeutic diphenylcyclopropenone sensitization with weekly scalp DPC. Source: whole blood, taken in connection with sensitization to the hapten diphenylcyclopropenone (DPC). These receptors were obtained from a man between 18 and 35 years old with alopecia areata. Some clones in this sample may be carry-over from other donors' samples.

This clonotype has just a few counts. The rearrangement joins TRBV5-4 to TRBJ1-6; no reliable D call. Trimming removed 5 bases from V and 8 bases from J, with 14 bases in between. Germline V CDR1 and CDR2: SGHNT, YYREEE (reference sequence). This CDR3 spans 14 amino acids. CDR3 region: CASRLNQVDSPLHF. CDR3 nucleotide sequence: TGTGCCAGCAGGTTGAACCAGGTGGATTCACCCCTCCACTTT.

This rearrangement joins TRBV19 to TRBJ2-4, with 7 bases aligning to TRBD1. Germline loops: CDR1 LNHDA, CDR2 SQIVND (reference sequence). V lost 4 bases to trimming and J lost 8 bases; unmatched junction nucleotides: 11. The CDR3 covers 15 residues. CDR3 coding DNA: TGTGCCAGTAGTACAGGGGGTGCGGAGTTGGACATTCAGTACTTC. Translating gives CASSTGGAELDIQYF. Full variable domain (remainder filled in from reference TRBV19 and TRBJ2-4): DGGITQSPKYLFRKEGQNVTLSCEQNLNHDAMYWYRQDPGQGLRLIYYSQIVNDFQKGDIAEGYSVSREKKESFPLTVTSAQKNPTAFYLCASSTGGAELDIQYFGAGTRLSVL.

CDR3 sequence: CASSFQGAEAFF. The DNA for the CDR3 is TGTGCCAGCAGCTTCCAGGGGGCTGAAGCTTTCTTT. The chain carries TRBV7-3 and TRBJ1-1; 7 bases map to TRBD1. CDR3 length: 12 residues. CDR1 is SGHTA and CDR2 is FQGTGA in the germline V gene. With V trimmed by 3 bases and J by 6 bases, 1 base remained unmatched.

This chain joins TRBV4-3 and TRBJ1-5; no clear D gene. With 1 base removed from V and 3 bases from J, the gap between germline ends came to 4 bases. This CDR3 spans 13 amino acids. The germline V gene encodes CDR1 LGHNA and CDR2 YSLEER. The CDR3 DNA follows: TGCGCCAGCAGCCAAGGAGACAATCAGCCCCAGCATTTT. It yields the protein CASSQGDNQPQHF.

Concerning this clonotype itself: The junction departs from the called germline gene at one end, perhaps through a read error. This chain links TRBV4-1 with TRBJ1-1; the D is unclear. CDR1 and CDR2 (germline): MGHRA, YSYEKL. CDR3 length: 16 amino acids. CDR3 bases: TGCGCCAGCAGCCAAGCTCTCGGGCAGAAAAACACTGATGCTTTCTTT. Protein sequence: CASSQALGQKNTDAFF.

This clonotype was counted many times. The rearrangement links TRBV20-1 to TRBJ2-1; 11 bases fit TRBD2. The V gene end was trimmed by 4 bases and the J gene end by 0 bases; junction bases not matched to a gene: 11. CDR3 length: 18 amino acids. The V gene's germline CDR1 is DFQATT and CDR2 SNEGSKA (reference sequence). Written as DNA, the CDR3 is TGCAGTGCTATGACGCCTAGCGGGGGGACGAGCTCCTACAATGAGCAGTTCTTC. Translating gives CSAMTPSGGTSSYNEQFF.

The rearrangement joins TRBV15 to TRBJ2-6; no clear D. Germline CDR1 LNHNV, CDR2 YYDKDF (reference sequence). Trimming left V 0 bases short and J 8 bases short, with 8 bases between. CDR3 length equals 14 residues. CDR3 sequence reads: CATSRDTGSNVLTF. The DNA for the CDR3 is TGTGCCACCAGCAGAGATACCGGCTCCAACGTCCTGACTTTC.

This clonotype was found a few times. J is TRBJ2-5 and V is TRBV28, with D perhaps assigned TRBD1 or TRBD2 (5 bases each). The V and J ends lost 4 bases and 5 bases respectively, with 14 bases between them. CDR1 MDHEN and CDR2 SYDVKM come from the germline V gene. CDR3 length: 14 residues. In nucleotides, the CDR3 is TGTGCCAGCAGTTCAACGGGGCGCGTGGAGACCCAGTACTTC. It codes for CASSSTGRVETQYF.

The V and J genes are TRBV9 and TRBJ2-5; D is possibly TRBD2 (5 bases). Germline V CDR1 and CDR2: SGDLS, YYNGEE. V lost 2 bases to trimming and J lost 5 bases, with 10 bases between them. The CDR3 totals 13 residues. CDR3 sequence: CASSVDQRETQYF. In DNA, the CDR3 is TGTGCCAGCAGCGTGGACCAGCGGGAGACCCAGTACTTC.

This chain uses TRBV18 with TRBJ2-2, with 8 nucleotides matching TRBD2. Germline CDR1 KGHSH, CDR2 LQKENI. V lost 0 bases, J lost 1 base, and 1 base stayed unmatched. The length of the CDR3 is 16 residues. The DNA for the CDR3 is TGTGCCAGCTCACCACCAGCGGGGGAGAACACCGGGGAGCTGTTTTTT. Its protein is CASSPPAGENTGELFF. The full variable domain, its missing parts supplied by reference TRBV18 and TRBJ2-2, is NAGVMQNPRHLVRRRGQEARLRCSPMKGHSHVYWYRQLPEEGLKFMVYLQKENIIDESGMPKERFSAEFPKEGPSILRIQQVVRGDSAAYFCASSPPAGENTGELFFGEGSRLTVL.

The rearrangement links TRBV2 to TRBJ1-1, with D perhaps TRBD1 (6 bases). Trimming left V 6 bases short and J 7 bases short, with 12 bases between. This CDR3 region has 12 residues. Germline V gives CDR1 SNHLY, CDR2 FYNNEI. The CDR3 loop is CASSAGTLEAFF. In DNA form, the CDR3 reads TGTGCCAGCAGCGCCGGGACACTTGAAGCTTTCTTT. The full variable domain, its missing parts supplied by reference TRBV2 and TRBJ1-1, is EPEVTQTPSHQVTQMGQEVILRCVPISNHLYFYWYRQILGQKVEFLVSFYNNEISEKSEIFDDQFSVERPDGSNFTLKIRSTKLEDSAMYFCASSAGTLEAFFGQGTRLTVV.

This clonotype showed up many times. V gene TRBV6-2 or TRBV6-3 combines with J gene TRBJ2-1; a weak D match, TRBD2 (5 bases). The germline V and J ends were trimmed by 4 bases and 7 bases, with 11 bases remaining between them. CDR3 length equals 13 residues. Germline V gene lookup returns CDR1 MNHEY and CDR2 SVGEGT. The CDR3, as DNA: TGTGCCAGCAGTTTGCTTCTAGCTAATGAGCAGTTCTTC. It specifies CASSLLLANEQFF.

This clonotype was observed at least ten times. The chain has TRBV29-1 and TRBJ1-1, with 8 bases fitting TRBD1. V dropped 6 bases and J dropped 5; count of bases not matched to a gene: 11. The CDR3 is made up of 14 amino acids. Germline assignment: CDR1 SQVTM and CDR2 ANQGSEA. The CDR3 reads CSVARPRGRTEAFF. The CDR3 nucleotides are TGCAGCGTGGCCCGCCCCAGGGGGCGGACTGAAGCTTTCTTT.

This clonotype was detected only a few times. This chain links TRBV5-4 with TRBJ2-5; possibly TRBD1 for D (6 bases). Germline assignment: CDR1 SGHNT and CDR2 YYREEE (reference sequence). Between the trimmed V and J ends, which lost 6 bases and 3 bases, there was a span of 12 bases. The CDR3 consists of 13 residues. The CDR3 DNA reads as TGTGCCAGCAATTCGGGACACGAAGAGACCCAGTACTTC. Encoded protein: CASNSGHEETQYF.

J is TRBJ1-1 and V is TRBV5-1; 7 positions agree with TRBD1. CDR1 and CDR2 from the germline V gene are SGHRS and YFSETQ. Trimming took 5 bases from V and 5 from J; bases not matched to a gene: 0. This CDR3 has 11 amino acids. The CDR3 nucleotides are TGCGCCAGCAGGGGACAGACTGAAGCTTTCTTT. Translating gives CASRGQTEAFF.

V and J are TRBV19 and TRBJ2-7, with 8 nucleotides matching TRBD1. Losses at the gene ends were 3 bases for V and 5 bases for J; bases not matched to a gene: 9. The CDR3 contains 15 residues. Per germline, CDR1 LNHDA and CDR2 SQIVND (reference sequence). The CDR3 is CASSMAQGARDEQYF. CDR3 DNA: TGTGCCAGTAGTATGGCGCAGGGGGCGCGGGACGAGCAGTACTTC.

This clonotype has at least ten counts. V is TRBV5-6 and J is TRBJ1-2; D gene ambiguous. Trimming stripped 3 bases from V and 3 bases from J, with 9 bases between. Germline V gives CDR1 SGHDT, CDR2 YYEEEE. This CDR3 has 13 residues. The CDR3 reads CASSSGGDYGYTF. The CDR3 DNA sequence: TGTGCCAGCAGCTCAGGAGGAGACTATGGCTACACCTTC.

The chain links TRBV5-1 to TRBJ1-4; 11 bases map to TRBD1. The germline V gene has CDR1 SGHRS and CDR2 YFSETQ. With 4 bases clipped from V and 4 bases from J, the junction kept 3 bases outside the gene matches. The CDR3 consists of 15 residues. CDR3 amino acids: CASSQGQGDNEKLFF. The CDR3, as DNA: TGCGCCAGCAGCCAGGGACAGGGGGATAATGAAAAACTGTTTTTT.

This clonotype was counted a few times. The chain's CDR3 is CASSEEQVQRQETQYF. In DNA, the CDR3 is TGTGCCAGCAGTGAAGAGCAAGTCCAACGCCAAGAGACCCAGTACTTC. This chain uses TRBV2 with TRBJ2-5, with D unclear. V lost 1 base and J lost 1, with 13 bases in between. Germline lookup yields CDR1 SNHLY and CDR2 FYNNEI. CDR3 length: 16 amino acids.

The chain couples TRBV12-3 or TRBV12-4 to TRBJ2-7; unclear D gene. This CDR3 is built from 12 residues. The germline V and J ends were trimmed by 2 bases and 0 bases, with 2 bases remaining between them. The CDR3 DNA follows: TGTGCCAGCAGTTTACTCTCCTACGAGCAGTACTTC. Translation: CASSLLSYEQYF.

CDR3 nucleotides: TGCAGCGTTGACTTCGGTGATAGCAATCAGCCCCAGCATTTT. Its translation is CSVDFGDSNQPQHF. The chain is built from TRBV29-1 and TRBJ1-5; D is unresolved. With 3 bases removed from V and 0 bases from J, the gap between germline ends came to 9 bases. The CDR3 has 14 amino acids. The V gene's germline CDR1 is SQVTM and CDR2 ANQGSEA. The full variable domain, its missing parts supplied by reference TRBV29-1 and TRBJ1-5, is SAVISQKPSRDICQRGTSLTIQCQVDSQVTMMFWYRQQPGQSLTLIATANQGSEATYESGFVIDKFPISRPNLTFSTLTVSNMSPEDSSIYLCSVDFGDSNQPQHFGDGTRLSIL.

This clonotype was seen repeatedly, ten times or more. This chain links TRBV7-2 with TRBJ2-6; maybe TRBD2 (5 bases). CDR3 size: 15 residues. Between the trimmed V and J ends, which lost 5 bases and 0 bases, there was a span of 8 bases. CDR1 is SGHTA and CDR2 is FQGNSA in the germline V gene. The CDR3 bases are TGTGCCAGCAGCCCCGGACTCTCTGGGGCCAACGTCCTGACTTTC. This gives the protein CASSPGLSGANVLTF. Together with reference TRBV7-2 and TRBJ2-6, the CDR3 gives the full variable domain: GAGVSQSPSNKVTEKGKDVELRCDPISGHTALYWYRQSLGQGLEFLIYFQGNSAPDKSGLPSDRFSAERTGGSVSTLTIQRTQQEDSAVYLCASSPGLSGANVLTFGAGSRLTVL.

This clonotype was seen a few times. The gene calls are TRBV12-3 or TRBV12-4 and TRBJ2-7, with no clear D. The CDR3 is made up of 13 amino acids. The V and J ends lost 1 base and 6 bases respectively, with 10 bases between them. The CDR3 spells CASSLEWGFEQYV. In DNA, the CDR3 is TGTGCCAGCAGTTTAGAATGGGGTTTCGAGCAGTACGTC.

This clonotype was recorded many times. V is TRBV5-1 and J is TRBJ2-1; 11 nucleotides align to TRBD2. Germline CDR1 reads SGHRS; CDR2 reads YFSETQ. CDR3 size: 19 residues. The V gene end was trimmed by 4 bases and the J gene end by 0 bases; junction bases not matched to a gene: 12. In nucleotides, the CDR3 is TGCGCCAGCAGCGGTGCCGGGACTAGCGGAGGCAGCTCCTACAATGAGCAGTTCTTC. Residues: CASSGAGTSGGSSYNEQFF.

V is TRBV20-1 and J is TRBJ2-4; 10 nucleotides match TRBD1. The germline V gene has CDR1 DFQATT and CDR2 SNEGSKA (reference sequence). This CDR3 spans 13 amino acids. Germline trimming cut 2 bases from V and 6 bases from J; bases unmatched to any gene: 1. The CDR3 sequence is CSARRTGGNIQYF. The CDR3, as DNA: TGCAGTGCTAGACGGACAGGGGGAAACATTCAGTACTTC.